This T cell receptor beta chain was captured by sequencing in a study of T cell clonality in common variable immunodeficiency. Patients and controls were mostly of Caucasian heritage. Each donor provided about 5 to 9 ml of heparinized whole blood. The CDR3 is 14 residues long. J was trimmed by 3 bases and V by 5 bases; bases with no gene match: 3. Germline-derived CDR1 and CDR2 are WSHSY and SAAADI. Regarding the study as a whole: Reportedly, TCR beta sequences from common variable immunodeficiency showed fewer deletions and N-nucleotide insertions. T cell subpopulation sequencing would be needed to explain CVID clonality.

CVID and control samples used equivalent genomic DNA input. The protocol was immunoSEQ multiplex PCR, while the TCRdb copy is restricted to in-frame clones and leaves out a portion. The data show about 28,000 clones, with none appearing a single time. This clone has just a few counts. Its antigen is undetermined. The read terminates 3 residues ahead of where the CDR3 ends, so the germline J gene completes it. The rearrangement uses TRBV10-2 and TRBJ2-3; 9 positions agree with TRBD1. The sequence was obtained from a human donor with common variable immunodeficiency. The specimen sequenced was peripheral blood mononuclear cells. The part of the CDR3 DNA that was read is TGCGCCAGCAGTAACAGGGGGCGGACAGATACG. It specifies CASSNRGRTDT. The whole CDR3 reads CASSNRGRTDTQYF.